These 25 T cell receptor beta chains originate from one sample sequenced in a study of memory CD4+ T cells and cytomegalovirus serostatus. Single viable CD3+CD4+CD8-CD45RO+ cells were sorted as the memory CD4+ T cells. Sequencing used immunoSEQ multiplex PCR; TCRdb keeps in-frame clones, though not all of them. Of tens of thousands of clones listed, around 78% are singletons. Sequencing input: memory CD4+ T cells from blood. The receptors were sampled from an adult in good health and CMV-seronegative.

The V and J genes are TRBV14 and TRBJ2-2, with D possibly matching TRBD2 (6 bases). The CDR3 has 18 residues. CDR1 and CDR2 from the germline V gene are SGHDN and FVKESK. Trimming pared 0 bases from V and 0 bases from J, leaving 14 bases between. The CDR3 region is CASSQDRGSWSNTGELFF. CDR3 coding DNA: TGTGCCAGCAGCCAAGATCGGGGGTCGTGGTCGAACACCGGGGAGCTGTTTTTT.

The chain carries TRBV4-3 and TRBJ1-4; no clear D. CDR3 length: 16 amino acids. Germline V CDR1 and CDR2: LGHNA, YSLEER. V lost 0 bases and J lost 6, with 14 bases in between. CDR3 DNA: TGCGCCAGCAGCCAAGATTTAGTAGGAATGGATGAAAAACTGTTTTTT. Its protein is CASSQDLVGMDEKLFF.

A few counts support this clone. CDR3 amino acids: CASRDNRVGAFF. The CDR3 region has the DNA TGTGCCAGCAGGGACAACAGGGTCGGAGCTTTCTTT. The J gene is TRBJ1-1, the V gene TRBV6-1; perhaps TRBD1 as D (6 bases). CDR3 size: 12 residues. From germline, CDR1 is MNHNS and CDR2 SASEGT. Between the trimmed V and J ends, which lost 6 bases and 10 bases, there was a span of 15 bases.

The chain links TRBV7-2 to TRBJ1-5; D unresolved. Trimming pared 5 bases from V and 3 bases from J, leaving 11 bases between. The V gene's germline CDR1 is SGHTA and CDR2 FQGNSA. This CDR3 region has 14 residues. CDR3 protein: CASSPDGYNQPQHF. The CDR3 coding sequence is TGTGCCAGCAGCCCGGACGGGTACAATCAGCCCCAGCATTTT.

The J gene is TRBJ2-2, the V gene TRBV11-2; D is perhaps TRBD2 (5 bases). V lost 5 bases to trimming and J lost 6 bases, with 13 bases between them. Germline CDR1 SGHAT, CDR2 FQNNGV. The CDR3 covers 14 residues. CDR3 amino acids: CASSLATRPGELFF. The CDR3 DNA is TGTGCCAGCAGCCTTGCTACTAGGCCCGGGGAGCTGTTTTTT.

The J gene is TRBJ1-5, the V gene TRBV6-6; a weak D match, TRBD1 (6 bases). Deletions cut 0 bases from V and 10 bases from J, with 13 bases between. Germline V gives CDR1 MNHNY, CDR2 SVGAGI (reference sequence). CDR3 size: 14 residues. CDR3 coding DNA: TGTGCCAGCAGTTACTCCCAGGGGCCTACTCCCCAGCATTTT. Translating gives CASSYSQGPTPQHF.

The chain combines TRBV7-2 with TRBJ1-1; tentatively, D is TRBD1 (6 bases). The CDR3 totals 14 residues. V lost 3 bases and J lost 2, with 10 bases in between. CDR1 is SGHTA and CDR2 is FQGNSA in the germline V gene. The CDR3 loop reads CASSFRQANTEAFF. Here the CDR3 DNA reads TGTGCCAGCAGCTTCCGACAGGCCAACACTGAAGCTTTCTTT.

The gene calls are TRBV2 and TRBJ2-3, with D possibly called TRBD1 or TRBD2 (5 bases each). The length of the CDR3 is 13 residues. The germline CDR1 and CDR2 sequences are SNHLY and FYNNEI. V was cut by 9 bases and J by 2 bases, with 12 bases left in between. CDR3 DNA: TGTGCCAGAAGGGGAGTTAACACAGATACGCAGTATTTT. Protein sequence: CARRGVNTDTQYF.

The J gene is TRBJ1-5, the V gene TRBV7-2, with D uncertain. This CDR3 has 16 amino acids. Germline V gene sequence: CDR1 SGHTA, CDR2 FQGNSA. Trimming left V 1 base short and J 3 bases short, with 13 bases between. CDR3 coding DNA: TGTGCCAGCAGCTTAGTCGGGAACAGAGTCAATCAGCCCCAGCATTTT. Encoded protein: CASSLVGNRVNQPQHF.

The CDR3 DNA is TGTGCCAGCACCCCGACAGGGGGATACGAGCAGTACTTC. It yields the protein CASTPTGGYEQYF. The genes are TRBV6-5 and TRBJ2-7; TRBD1 matches 9 bases. V was clipped by 7 bases and J by 4 bases; unmatched bases: 5. Germline V gives CDR1 MNHEY, CDR2 SVGAGI. The CDR3 covers 13 residues.

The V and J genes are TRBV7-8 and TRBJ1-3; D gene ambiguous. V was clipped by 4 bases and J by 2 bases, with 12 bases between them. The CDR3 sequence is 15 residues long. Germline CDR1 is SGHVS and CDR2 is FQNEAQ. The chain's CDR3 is CASSSRTLAGNTIYF. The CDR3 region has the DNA TGTGCCAGCAGCTCCCGCACGTTGGCTGGAAACACCATATATTTT.

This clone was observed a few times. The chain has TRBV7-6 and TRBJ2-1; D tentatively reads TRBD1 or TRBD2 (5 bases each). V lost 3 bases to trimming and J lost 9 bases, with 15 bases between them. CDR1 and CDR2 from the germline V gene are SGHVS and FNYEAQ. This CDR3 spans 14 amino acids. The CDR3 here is CASSFSGDVGEQFF. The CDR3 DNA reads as TGTGCCAGCAGCTTCTCCGGGGACGTGGGTGAGCAGTTCTTC.

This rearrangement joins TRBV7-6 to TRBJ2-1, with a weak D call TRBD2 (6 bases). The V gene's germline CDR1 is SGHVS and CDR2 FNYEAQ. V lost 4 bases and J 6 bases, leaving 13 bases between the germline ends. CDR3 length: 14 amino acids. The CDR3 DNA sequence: TGTGCCAGCAGCTACGGGACTCAGGGCAATGAGCAGTTCTTC. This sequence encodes CASSYGTQGNEQFF.

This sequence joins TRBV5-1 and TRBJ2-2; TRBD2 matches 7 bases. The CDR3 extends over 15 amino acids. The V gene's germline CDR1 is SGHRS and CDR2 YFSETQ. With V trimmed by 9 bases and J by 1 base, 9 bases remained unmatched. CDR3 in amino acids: CAISPRGGNTGELFF. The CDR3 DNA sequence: TGCGCCATTTCACCCCGCGGGGGGAACACCGGGGAGCTGTTTTTT. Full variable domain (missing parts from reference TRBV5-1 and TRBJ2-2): KAGVTQTPRYLIKTRGQQVTLSCSPISGHRSVSWYQQTPGQGLQFLFEYFSETQRNKGNFPGRFSGRQFSNSRSEMNVSTLELGDSALYLCAISPRGGNTGELFFGEGSRLTVL.

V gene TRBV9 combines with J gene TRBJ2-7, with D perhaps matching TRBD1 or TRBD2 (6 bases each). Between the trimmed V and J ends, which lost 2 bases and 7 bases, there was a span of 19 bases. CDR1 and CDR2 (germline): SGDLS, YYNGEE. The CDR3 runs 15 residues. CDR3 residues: CASSVRWGAPGEQYF. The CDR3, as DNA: TGTGCCAGCAGCGTTCGTTGGGGGGCGCCTGGGGAGCAGTACTTC.

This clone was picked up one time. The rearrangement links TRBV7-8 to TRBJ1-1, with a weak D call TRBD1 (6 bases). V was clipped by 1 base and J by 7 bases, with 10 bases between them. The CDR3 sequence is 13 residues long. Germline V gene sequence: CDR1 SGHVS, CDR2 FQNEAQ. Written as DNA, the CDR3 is TGTGCCAGCAGCTTAGTTGGGGGCCTTGAAGCTTTCTTT. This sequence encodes CASSLVGGLEAFF.

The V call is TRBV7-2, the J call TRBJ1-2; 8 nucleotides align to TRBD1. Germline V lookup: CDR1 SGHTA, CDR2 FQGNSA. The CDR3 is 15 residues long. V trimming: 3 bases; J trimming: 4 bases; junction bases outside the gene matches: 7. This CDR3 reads CASSFGTGNPYGYTF. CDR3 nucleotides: TGTGCCAGCAGCTTCGGGACAGGAAACCCCTATGGCTACACCTTC.

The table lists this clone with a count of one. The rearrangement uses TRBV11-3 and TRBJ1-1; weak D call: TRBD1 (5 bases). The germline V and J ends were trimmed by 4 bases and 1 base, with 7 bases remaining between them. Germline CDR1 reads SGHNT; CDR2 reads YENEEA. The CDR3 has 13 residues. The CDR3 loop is CASSYDRNTEAFF. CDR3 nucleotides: TGTGCCAGCAGCTACGACAGGAACACTGAAGCTTTCTTT. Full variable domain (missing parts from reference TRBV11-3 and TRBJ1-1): EAGVVQSPRYKIIEKKQPVAFWCNPISGHNTLYWYLQNLGQGPELLIRYENEEAVDDSQLPKDRFSAERLKGVDSTLKIQPAELGDSAVYLCASSYDRNTEAFFGQGTRLTVV.

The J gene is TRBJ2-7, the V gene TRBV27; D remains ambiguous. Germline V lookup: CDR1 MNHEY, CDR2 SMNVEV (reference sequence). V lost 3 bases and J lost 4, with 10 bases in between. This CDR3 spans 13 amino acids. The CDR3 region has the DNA TGTGCCAGCAGTTTGAAAGACGGTTACGAGCAGTACTTC. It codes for CASSLKDGYEQYF.

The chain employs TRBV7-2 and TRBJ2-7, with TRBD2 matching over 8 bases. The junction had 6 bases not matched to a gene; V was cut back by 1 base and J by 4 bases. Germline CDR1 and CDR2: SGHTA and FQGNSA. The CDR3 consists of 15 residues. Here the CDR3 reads CASSLGGLGSYEQYF. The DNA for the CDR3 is TGTGCCAGCAGCTTAGGGGGACTAGGGTCGTACGAGCAGTACTTC. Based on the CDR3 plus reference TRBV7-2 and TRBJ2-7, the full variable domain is GAGVSQSPSNKVTEKGKDVELRCDPISGHTALYWYRQSLGQGLEFLIYFQGNSAPDKSGLPSDRFSAERTGGSVSTLTIQRTQQEDSAVYLCASSLGGLGSYEQYFGPGTRLTVT.

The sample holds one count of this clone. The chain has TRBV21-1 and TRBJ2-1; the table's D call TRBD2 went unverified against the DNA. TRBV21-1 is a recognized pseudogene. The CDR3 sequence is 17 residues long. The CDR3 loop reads CASNLGASGCSYNEQFF. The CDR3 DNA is TGTGCCAGCAACCTTGGGGCTAGCGGGTGCTCCTACAATGAGCAGTTCTTC.

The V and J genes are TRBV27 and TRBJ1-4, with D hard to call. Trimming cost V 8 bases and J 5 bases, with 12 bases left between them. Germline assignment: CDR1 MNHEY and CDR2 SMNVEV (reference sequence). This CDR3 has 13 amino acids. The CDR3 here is CASASRRNEKLFF. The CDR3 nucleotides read TGTGCCAGCGCAAGTAGGCGGAATGAAAAACTGTTTTTT.

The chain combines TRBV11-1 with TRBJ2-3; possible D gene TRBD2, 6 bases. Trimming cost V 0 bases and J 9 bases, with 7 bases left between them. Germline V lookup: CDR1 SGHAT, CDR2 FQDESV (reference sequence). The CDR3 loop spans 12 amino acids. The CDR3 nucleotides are TGTGCCAGCAGCTTAGCCCTAGCGACGCAGTATTTT. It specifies CASSLALATQYF.

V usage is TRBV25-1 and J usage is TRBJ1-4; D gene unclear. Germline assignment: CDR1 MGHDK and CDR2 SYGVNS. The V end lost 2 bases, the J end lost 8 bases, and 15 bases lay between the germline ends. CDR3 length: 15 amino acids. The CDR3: CASSEQVQLAEKLFF. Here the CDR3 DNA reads TGTGCCAGCAGTGAACAAGTACAATTGGCCGAAAAACTGTTTTTT.

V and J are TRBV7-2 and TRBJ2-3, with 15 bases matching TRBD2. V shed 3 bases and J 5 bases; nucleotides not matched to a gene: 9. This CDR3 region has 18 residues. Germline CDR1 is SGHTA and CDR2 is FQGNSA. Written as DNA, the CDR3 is TGTGCCAGCAGCTTCGGGACTAGCGGGAGGCGGAAGGGAGATACGCAGTATTTT. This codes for CASSFGTSGRRKGDTQYF.